The 5 T cell receptor beta chains below come from one sample, sequenced in a study of T-cell memory formation after mild COVID-19. TCRdb fed the 5' RACE reads into MiXCR, producing one record per CDR3 protein. Here the sample spans about 34,000 distinct CDR3 sequences, about 7.7% being singletons. Specimen: PBMCs or a T cell subset sorted from them (not recorded which). These receptors came from a young man who had mild COVID-19 (a few samples of this study predate the infection). Cell type and time point are not known.

There are many counts of this clonotype. The gene calls are TRBV5-1 and TRBJ2-2, with no clear D. The CDR3 spans 13 residues. Trimming stripped 3 bases from V and 5 bases from J, with 8 bases between. Germline V gene lookup returns CDR1 SGHRS and CDR2 YFSETQ. CDR3 DNA: TGCGCCAGCAGCTCCACTTTGACCGGGGAGCTGTTTTTT. Translating gives CASSSTLTGELFF.

This sequence joins TRBV4-2 and TRBJ2-3; D is possibly TRBD2 (6 bases). Trimming removed 3 bases from V and 0 bases from J, with 10 bases in between. This CDR3 has 15 residues. Germline CDR1 and CDR2: LGHNA and YNFKEQ. CDR3 sequence (DNA): TGTGCCAGCAGCCAGGACGGGGGTAGCACAGATACGCAGTATTTT. This translates into CASSQDGGSTDTQYF.

The rearrangement joins TRBV4-1 to TRBJ2-2; D is unresolved. This CDR3 contains 15 residues. CDR1 is MGHRA, CDR2 YSYEKL, per germline. V dropped 2 bases and J dropped 4 bases, with 11 bases sitting between them. The CDR3 spells CASSQCVTATGELFF. As DNA, the CDR3 is TGCGCCAGCAGCCAATGTGTCACAGCCACCGGGGAGCTGTTTTTT.

V is TRBV4-1 and J is TRBJ2-7; D gene uncertain. Germline V lookup: CDR1 MGHRA, CDR2 YSYEKL. This CDR3 has 16 residues. V dropped 3 bases and J dropped 5 bases, with 20 bases sitting between them. The CDR3 loop is CASSQADGLSADEQYF. CDR3 DNA: TGCGCCAGCAGCCAGGCGGACGGTTTGAGTGCGGACGAGCAGTACTTC.

This clonotype was seen repeatedly, ten times or more. The V gene is TRBV10-1, the J gene TRBJ2-3; 10 bases fit TRBD2. Germline V gene sequence: CDR1 WNHNN, CDR2 SYGVQD (reference sequence). V was pared by 8 bases and J by 1 base, with 3 bases of the junction left unmatched. The CDR3 is 14 residues long. The CDR3 nucleotides are TGCGCCAGCGGAGGACTAGCGGGCACAGATACGCAGTATTTT. Protein product: CASGGLAGTDTQYF.